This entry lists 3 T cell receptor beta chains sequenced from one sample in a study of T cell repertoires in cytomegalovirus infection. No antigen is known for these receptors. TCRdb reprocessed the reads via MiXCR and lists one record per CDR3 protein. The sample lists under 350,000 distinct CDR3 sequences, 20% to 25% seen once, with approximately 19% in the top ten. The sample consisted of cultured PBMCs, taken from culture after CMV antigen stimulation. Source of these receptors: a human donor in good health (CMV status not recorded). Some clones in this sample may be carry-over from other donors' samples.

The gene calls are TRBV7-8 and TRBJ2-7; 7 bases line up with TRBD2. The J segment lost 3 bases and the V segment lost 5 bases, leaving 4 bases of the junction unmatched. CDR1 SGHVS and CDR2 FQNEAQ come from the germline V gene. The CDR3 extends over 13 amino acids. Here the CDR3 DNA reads TGTGCCAGCAGCCAAAGCGGGAACTACGAGCAGTACGTC. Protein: CASSQSGNYEQYV.

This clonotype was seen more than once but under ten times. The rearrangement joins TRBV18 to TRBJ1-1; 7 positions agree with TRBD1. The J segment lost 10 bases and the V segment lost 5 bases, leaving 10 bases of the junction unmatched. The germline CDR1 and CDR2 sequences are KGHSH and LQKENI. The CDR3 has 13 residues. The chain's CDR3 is CASSTGQDLGAFF. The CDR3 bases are TGTGCCAGCTCAACTGGACAGGATCTAGGAGCTTTCTTT.

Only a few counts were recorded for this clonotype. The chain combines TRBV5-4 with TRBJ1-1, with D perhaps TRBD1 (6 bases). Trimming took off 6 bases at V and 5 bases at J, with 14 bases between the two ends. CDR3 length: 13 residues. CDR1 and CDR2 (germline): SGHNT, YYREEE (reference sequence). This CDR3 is CASTTGLRTEAFF. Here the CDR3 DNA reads TGTGCCAGCACCACAGGGCTGAGAACTGAAGCTTTCTTT.